Below, 18 T cell receptor beta chains from the same sample are listed, as sequenced in a study of T-cell reconstitution after alpha-beta-depleted transplantation in children. Preparation of the TCRbeta library was carried out with unique molecular identifiers. TCRdb itself ran the PCR reads through MiXCR, one entry per CDR3 protein. Among some 120,000 distinct CDR3 sequences, 9% to 12% were seen once, and the ten largest hold 30% to 35%. The input for sequencing was PBMCs, taken before TCRalphabeta/CD19-depleted stem cell transplant. These receptors all come from a boy aged 2 to 10 with acute lymphoblastic leukemia, due to receive a stem cell transplant.

The CDR3 loop is CASSLVLAEETQYF. The CDR3, as DNA: TGCGCCAGCAGCTTGGTGCTAGCGGAAGAGACCCAGTACTTC. The chain is built from TRBV5-1 and TRBJ2-5; 7 bases agree with TRBD2. With 0 bases clipped from V and 3 bases from J, the junction kept 2 bases outside the gene matches. Germline V lookup: CDR1 SGHRS, CDR2 YFSETQ. The CDR3 is made up of 14 amino acids.

This clonotype was picked up a small number of times. The chain has TRBV5-1 and TRBJ2-7; 9 bases line up with TRBD2. The V gene's germline CDR1 is SGHRS and CDR2 YFSETQ. The V gene end was trimmed by 4 bases and the J gene end by 5 bases; junction bases not matched to a gene: 10. This CDR3 is built from 15 residues. DNA for the CDR3: TGCGCCAGCAGCCCAGTCGGTAGCGGGAGCGACGAGCAGTACTTC. Protein product: CASSPVGSGSDEQYF.

The sample holds one count of this clonotype. The rearrangement links TRBV7-3 to TRBJ2-2; a weak D match, TRBD1 (5 bases). Per germline, CDR1 SGHTA and CDR2 FQGTGA. Trimming cost V 2 bases and J 4 bases, with 8 bases left between them. The CDR3 covers 14 residues. The CDR3 is CASSLAGLTGELFF. The CDR3 nucleotides are TGTGCCAGCAGCTTAGCAGGGCTCACCGGGGAGCTGTTTTTT. The complete variable domain, with remaining parts taken from reference TRBV7-3 and TRBJ2-2, reads GAGVSQTPSNKVTEKGKYVELRCDPISGHTALYWYRQSLGQGPEFLIYFQGTGAADDSGLPNDRFFAVRPEGSVSTLKIQRTERGDSAVYLCASSLAGLTGELFFGEGSRLTVL.

The gene calls are TRBV5-1 and TRBJ2-2; TRBD2 aligns across 11 bases. There are 15 residues in the CDR3. V gave up 6 bases and J gave up 3 bases; unmatched junction bases: 4. Germline V CDR1 and CDR2: SGHRS, YFSETQ. This chain's CDR3 is CASKSGLADTGELFF. CDR3 nucleotides: TGCGCCAGCAAATCGGGACTAGCGGACACCGGGGAGCTGTTTTTT.

This clonotype was picked up many times. The chain combines TRBV5-1 with TRBJ2-6; D gene unclear. V gave up 4 bases and J gave up 12 bases, with 11 bases separating them. Germline V gene sequence: CDR1 SGHRS, CDR2 YFSETQ. The CDR3 is made up of 12 amino acids. CDR3 residues: CASSDIVGVLTF. CDR3 coding DNA: TGCGCCAGCAGCGATATTGTTGGCGTCCTGACTTTC.

J is TRBJ1-4 and V is TRBV18, with TRBD1 as a possible D gene (5 bases). The CDR3 consists of 14 residues. V gave up 4 bases and J gave up 11 bases, with 17 bases separating them. The germline gives CDR1 KGHSH, CDR2 LQKENI. The CDR3 DNA reads as TGTGCCAGCTCACGGCTCTCCCAGGGAGGCAAACTGTTTTTT. It specifies CASSRLSQGGKLFF.

This clonotype was observed at least ten times. The chain joins TRBV12-3 or TRBV12-4 to TRBJ1-4, with a tentative D call TRBD1 (5 bases). V dropped 5 bases and J dropped 3 bases, with 13 bases sitting between them. The CDR3 extends over 15 amino acids. CDR3 sequence reads: CASSGRDGSNEKLFF. CDR3 in DNA: TGTGCCAGCAGTGGGCGGGACGGCTCTAATGAAAAACTGTTTTTT.

This clonotype was observed many times. The gene calls are TRBV6-1 and TRBJ2-7, with D tentatively TRBD2 (5 bases). Between the trimmed V and J ends, which lost 3 bases and 4 bases, there was a span of 16 bases. Germline V CDR1 and CDR2: MNHNS, SASEGT. The CDR3 runs 15 residues. This chain's CDR3 is CASSDRTGGRYEQYF. For the CDR3, the DNA is TGTGCCAGCAGTGATCGCACCGGAGGACGGTACGAGCAGTACTTC.

The CDR3, as DNA: TGTGCCAGTAGTCCTCCGGGGGCCCACCAAGAGACCCAGTACTTC. Protein sequence: CASSPPGAHQETQYF. This chain connects TRBV19 to TRBJ2-5; D is perhaps TRBD1 or TRBD2 (6 bases each). V lost 5 bases and J lost 0, with 13 bases in between. The CDR3 runs to 15 residues. Germline lookup yields CDR1 LNHDA and CDR2 SQIVND (reference sequence).

This clonotype was counted only a few times. The CDR3 region has the DNA TGCAGTGCTGACCCATTAGCGGGAGACGAGCAGTACTTC. Protein: CSADPLAGDEQYF. This chain links TRBV20-1 with TRBJ2-7; the match to TRBD2 covers 9 bases. The V gene end was trimmed by 5 bases and the J gene end by 5 bases; junction bases not matched to a gene: 7. From germline, CDR1 is DFQATT and CDR2 SNEGSKA (reference sequence). This CDR3 contains 13 residues.

This clonotype was observed a handful of times. The chain recombines TRBV7-6 with TRBJ2-4, with TRBD1 matching 7 bases. The germline V gene has CDR1 SGHVS and CDR2 FNYEAQ. With V trimmed by 1 base and J by 9 bases, 9 bases remained unmatched. This CDR3 spans 15 amino acids. For the CDR3, the DNA is TGTGCCAGCAGCTTAGAAGGGGGCAATGAGGGCATTCAGTACTTC. Translating gives CASSLEGGNEGIQYF. Looking up the rest from reference TRBV7-6 and TRBJ2-4 gives the full variable domain: GAGVSQSPRYKVTKRGQDVALRCDPISGHVSLYWYRQALGQGPEFLTYFNYEAQQDKSGLPNDRFSAERPEGSISTLTIQRTEQRDSAMYRCASSLEGGNEGIQYFGAGTRLSVL.

This chain uses TRBV5-6 with TRBJ1-6; 7 bases line up with TRBD1. This CDR3 comprises 13 residues. The V gene's germline CDR1 is SGHDT and CDR2 YYEEEE. V lost 5 bases and J lost 7; bases outside the gene matches: 3. CDR3 coding DNA: TGTGCCAGCAGAGGACAGGAGAATTCACCCCTCCACTTT. Translated: CASRGQENSPLHF.

This clonotype was found a few times. The CDR3: CASSESPLRVLAGYNEQFF. DNA of the CDR3: TGTGCCAGCAGTGAATCCCCCTTGAGGGTATTAGCGGGATACAATGAGCAGTTCTTC. V is TRBV25-1 and J is TRBJ2-1; 8 bases line up with TRBD2. Losses at the gene ends were 1 base for V and 4 bases for J; bases not matched to a gene: 15. The CDR3 runs to 19 residues. Germline lookup yields CDR1 MGHDK and CDR2 SYGVNS.

This clonotype was seen repeatedly, ten times or more. This chain uses TRBV5-5 with TRBJ2-7; D is perhaps TRBD1 (6 bases). The CDR3 has 13 amino acids. CDR1 is SGHKS, CDR2 YYEKEE, per germline (reference sequence). V lost 4 bases and J lost 2, with 10 bases in between. For the CDR3, the DNA is TGTGCCAGCAGCGTACAGGGTGCCTACGAGCAGTACTTC. Its protein is CASSVQGAYEQYF. The full variable domain, in which reference TRBV5-5 and TRBJ2-7 provide the parts outside the CDR3, is DAGVTQSPTHLIKTRGQQVTLRCSPISGHKSVSWYQQVLGQGPQFIFQYYEKEERGRGNFPDRFSARQFPNYSSELNVNALLLGDSALYLCASSVQGAYEQYFGPGTRLTVT.

The rearrangement uses TRBV20-1 and TRBJ1-5, with TRBD1 as a possible D gene (5 bases). Per germline, CDR1 DFQATT and CDR2 SNEGSKA (reference sequence). The CDR3 contains 14 residues. V dropped 6 bases and J dropped 4 bases, with 16 bases sitting between them. The CDR3 region is CSAVTGTVNQPQHF. CDR3 DNA: TGCAGTGCCGTGACCGGGACGGTGAATCAGCCCCAGCATTTT.

Details on this clonotype: This sequence may be a read error, since a much larger clone differs from it by one base. The chain joins TRBV20-1 to TRBJ2-5; TRBD1 might be the D (5 bases). CDR1 is DFQATT, CDR2 SNEGSKA, per germline (reference sequence). This CDR3 is built from 13 residues. V shed 7 bases and J shed 2 bases, with 14 bases lying between them. CDR3 residues: CSDKGAAQETQYF. The CDR3 nucleotides read TGCAGTGATAAAGGGGCGGCACAAGAGACCCAGTACTTC.

The V call is TRBV6-6, the J call TRBJ2-5; no firm D call. The CDR3 spans 11 residues. In germline, CDR1 is MNHNY, CDR2 SVGAGI (reference sequence). With 5 bases removed from V and 7 bases from J, the gap between germline ends came to 8 bases. The CDR3 region is CASSRSGTQYF. The CDR3 DNA reads as TGTGCCAGCAGTCGGAGTGGGACCCAGTACTTC.

This clonotype was observed at least ten times. The gene calls are TRBV24-1 and TRBJ2-1, with a possible D match to TRBD2 (5 bases). The germline V gene has CDR1 KGHDR and CDR2 SFDVKD. V was trimmed by 0 bases and J by 7 bases, leaving 12 bases between them. The CDR3 has 15 amino acids. The CDR3: CATSDLEGELNEQFF. The DNA of the CDR3 is TGTGCCACCAGTGATTTGGAGGGAGAGCTAAATGAGCAGTTCTTC.